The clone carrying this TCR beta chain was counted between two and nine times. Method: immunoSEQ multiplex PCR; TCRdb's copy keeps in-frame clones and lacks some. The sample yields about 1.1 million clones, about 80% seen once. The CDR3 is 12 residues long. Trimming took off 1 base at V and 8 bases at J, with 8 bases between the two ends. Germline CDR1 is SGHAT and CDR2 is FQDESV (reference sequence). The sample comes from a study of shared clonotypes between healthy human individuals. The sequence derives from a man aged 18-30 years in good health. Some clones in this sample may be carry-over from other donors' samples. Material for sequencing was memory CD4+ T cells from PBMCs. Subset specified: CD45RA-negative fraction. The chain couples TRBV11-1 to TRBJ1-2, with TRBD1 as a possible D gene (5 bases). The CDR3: CASSLEWGGYTF. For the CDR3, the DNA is TGTGCCAGCAGCTTAGAATGGGGCGGCTACACCTTC.